The TCR beta chain described here comes from a study of T-cell memory formation after mild COVID-19. TCRdb re-derived calls from the 5' RACE reads in MiXCR, one entry per CDR3 protein. The table lists around 510,000 distinct CDR3 sequences, about 22% of them singletons. V shed 2 bases, J shed 10 bases, and the junction held 6 bases outside the gene matches. Germline lookup yields CDR1 GTSNPN and CDR2 SVGIG (reference sequence). This CDR3 comprises 12 residues. About this clonotype: Its antigen is undetermined.

Study-wide results and caveats: Nothing confirmed that second-wave clones peaking on day 37 were specific for SARS-CoV-2.

The sequenced sample consisted of PBMCs or a T cell subset sorted from them (not recorded which). The V gene is TRBV30, the J gene TRBJ2-5; 8 nucleotides match TRBD2. The receptor's source is an adult woman who had mild COVID-19 (a few samples of this study predate the infection). Cell type and time point are not known. The DNA of the CDR3 is TGTGCCTGGAGTAAGCGGGAGAGGGACCAGTACTTC. Protein sequence: CAWSKRERDQYF.